One sample yielded the 16 T cell receptor delta chains listed below, sequenced in a study of gamma delta lymphoproliferative disorders and STAT genes. TCRdb reapplied CATT to the multiplex PCR reads. The sample lists a few thousand delta-chain clones, 0.95% to 1.5% occurring once. The receptor sequences were amplified from genomic DNA of peripheral blood mononuclear cells. Specimen: blood. The receptors derive from a human donor in good health.

This clone was picked up a small number of times. The chain recombines TRDV2 with TRDJ3; weak D call: TRDD3 (5 bases). Germline V gene sequence: CDR1 GEAIGNYY, CDR2 EKD. This CDR3 spans 22 amino acids. Trimming shortened V by 3 bases and J by 0 bases, and 26 bases separated the two germline ends. CDR3: CACDPTLGLAGNYSWDTRQMFF. Here the CDR3 DNA reads TGTGCCTGTGACCCAACCTTGGGGTTGGCCGGCAATTACTCCTGGGACACCCGACAGATGTTTTTC.

This clone was counted only a few times. TCRdb records a much larger clone's protein for this DNA, with a difference at residue 7 that likely arises from a read error; the protein given is the translation of the DNA. The chain joins TRDV2 to TRDJ3; D gene uncertain. V gave up 0 bases and J gave up 0 bases, with 11 bases separating them. CDR1 is GEAIGNYY, CDR2 EKD, per germline. The CDR3 is made up of 18 amino acids. CDR3 protein: CACDTLRGSSWDTRQMFF. As DNA, the CDR3 is TGTGCCTGTGACACCCTTAGGGGCAGCTCCTGGGACACCCGACAGATGTTTTTC.

In its sample, this clone was seen a few times. With only one base between it and a far larger clone, this is likely a read error. The same CDR3 also results from other DNA sequences found in this sample. The chain uses TRDV2 and TRDJ1; TRDD3 matches 9 bases. The CDR3 runs to 17 residues. Germline V gene data show CDR1 as GEAIGNYY and CDR2 as EKD. The CDR3 DNA reads as TGTGCCTGTGACAGACTGGGGGAGGCCCGGTACACCGATAAACTTATCTTT. It specifies CACDRLGEARYTDKLIF.

The table lists this clone with a few counts. The protein TCRdb gives is from a much larger clone and does not agree with this DNA's translation at residue 13, likely a read error; the protein shown here comes from the DNA. The chain links TRDV2 to TRDJ1; D may be TRDD3 (6 bases). CDR3 length: 17 amino acids. Per the germline V gene, CDR1 is GEAIGNYY and CDR2 is EKD. Here the CDR3 DNA reads TGTGCCTGTGACTCCGTTGGGGGGACCTACGGCACCTATAAACTCATCTTT. Protein: CACDSVGGTYGTYKLIF.

Of note for this clone: For this DNA, TCRdb reports the protein of a much larger clone, which diverges at residue 4, most likely from a read error; the protein presented here is translated directly from the DNA. This chain connects TRDV2 to TRDJ1; 8 bases are a match to TRDD3. The CDR3 has 15 amino acids. Germline-derived CDR1 and CDR2 are GEAIGNYY and EKD. This CDR3 is CACNTVGGYTDKLIF. In nucleotides, the CDR3 is TGTGCCTGTAACACCGTTGGGGGATACACCGATAAACTCATCTTT.

For this clone: This DNA translates differently at residue 4 from the TCRdb protein, which is that of a much larger clone; a read error is likely, and the protein shown is the DNA's own translation. The chain combines TRDV2 with TRDJ1; 12 bases match TRDD3. CDR3 length equals 20 residues. In germline, CDR1 is GEAIGNYY, CDR2 EKD. V shed 6 bases and J 2 bases; nucleotides not matched to a gene: 21. CDR3 protein: CACNPLPLSGGYGETDKLIF. In nucleotides, the CDR3 is TGTGCCTGTAACCCGCTGCCACTTTCTGGGGGATACGGCGAGACCGATAAACTCATCTTT.

Remarks on this clone: This DNA's translation and the protein TCRdb lists, from a much larger clone, do not match at residue 3, likely due to a read error; the protein shown is translated from the DNA. This chain joins TRDV2 and TRDJ1; 8 nucleotides agree with TRDD3. Germline V CDR1 and CDR2: GEAIGNYY, EKD. This CDR3 is built from 16 residues. The CDR3: CARDPLGVPYTDKLIF. For the CDR3, the DNA is TGTGCCCGTGACCCACTGGGGGTTCCGTACACCGATAAACTCATCTTT.

About this clone itself: The protein in TCRdb stems from a much larger clone and differs at residue 7 from this DNA's translation, likely a read error; here the protein is translated from the DNA. The rearrangement links TRDV2 to TRDJ1, with 9 bases lining up with TRDD3. CDR3 length: 19 amino acids. Trimming removed 3 bases from V and 1 base from J; junction bases left unmatched: 17. CDR1 and CDR2 from the germline V gene are GEAIGNYY and EKD. The CDR3 loop reads CACDPVPRGDTRVTDKLIF. In DNA, the CDR3 is TGTGCCTGTGACCCGGTTCCTCGGGGGGATACACGGGTCACCGATAAACTCATCTTT.

Regarding this clone: A far larger clone is one nucleotide away, so this likely arose from a read error. The V gene is TRDV1, the J gene TRDJ3, with D possibly matching TRDD3 (8 bases). The germline V and J ends were trimmed by 4 bases and 1 base, with 23 bases remaining between them. The germline V gene has CDR1 TSWWSYY and CDR2 QGS. The CDR3 is 21 residues long. The DNA for the CDR3 is TGTGCTCTTGGGGCCCATTCCTACCTGGGGGACGATTCCTGGGACACCCGACAGATGTTTTTC. This encodes CALGAHSYLGDDSWDTRQMFF.

This clone has more than one count but fewer than ten. TCRdb attributes to this sequence the protein of a much larger clone, which differs from the DNA translation at residue 7; a read error is likely, and the protein displayed is translated from the DNA. This chain links TRDV2 with TRDJ2; weak D call: TRDD3 (6 bases). CDR3 length equals 16 residues. The germline V gene has CDR1 GEAIGNYY and CDR2 EKD. The ends were cut back, 4 bases at V and 6 bases at J, with 20 bases in the middle. In DNA form, the CDR3 reads TGTGCCTGTGATCCACTGAGGGATATCGTGGCAGCACAACTCTTCTTT. Translation gives CACDPLRDIVAAQLFF.

In this sample, this clone turned up a few times. TCRdb assigns this DNA the protein of a much larger clone, which departs from its translation at residue 15; this likely reflects a read error, and the protein shown comes from translating the DNA. This chain joins TRDV2 and TRDJ1; 13 nucleotides line up with TRDD3. This CDR3 has 20 amino acids. J was trimmed by 3 bases and V by 3 bases; bases with no gene match: 18. In germline, CDR1 is GEAIGNYY, CDR2 EKD. CDR3 DNA sequence: TGTGCCTGTGACGACTCTTTCCGTACTGGGGGATACGCGGGAGCCGATAAACTCATCTTT. Translation gives CACDDSFRTGGYAGADKLIF.

In this sample, this clone turned up a few times. It is likely a read error: a sequence one base away is far more abundant. Within the sample, other DNA sequences also encode this same CDR3. This chain joins TRDV2 and TRDJ1; 7 bases map to TRDD3. The V segment lost 0 bases and the J segment 0 bases; nucleotides outside the gene matches: 12. The CDR3 is 18 amino acids. Germline V lookup: CDR1 GEAIGNYY, CDR2 EKD. The DNA of the CDR3 is TGTGCCTGTGACACCGTAGGCGGAGGATACGTGGACACCGATAAACTCATCTTT. Protein product: CACDTVGGGYVDTDKLIF.

This clone has just a few counts. For this DNA, TCRdb reports the protein of a much larger clone, which diverges at residue 13, most likely from a read error; the protein presented here is translated directly from the DNA. The chain recombines TRDV2 with TRDJ1, with 11 nucleotides matching TRDD3. The CDR3 spans 19 residues. Unmatched junction bases numbered 12, after V lost 0 bases and J lost 1 base. The germline V gene encodes CDR1 GEAIGNYY and CDR2 EKD. CDR3 sequence (DNA): TGTGCCTGTGACACCGTCAGTGGGGGATACGCAGGTTTCACCGATAAACTCATCTTT. The encoded protein is CACDTVSGGYAGFTDKLIF.

A word on this clone: The protein that TCRdb holds for this DNA derives from a much larger clone and differs from the translated DNA at residue 9, which likely indicates a read error; the protein shown here is translated from the DNA. The chain has TRDV2 and TRDJ1; TRDD3 agrees at 7 bases. The V and J ends lost 0 bases and 6 bases, in that order; junction bases with no gene match: 12. The CDR3 has 16 amino acids. In germline, CDR1 is GEAIGNYY, CDR2 EKD. CDR3 protein: CACDTVGTEGYNKLIF. CDR3 coding DNA: TGTGCCTGTGACACCGTAGGTACTGAGGGATACAATAAACTCATCTTT.

Of note for this clone: TCRdb pairs this DNA with a much larger clone's protein that differs at residue 10, likely a read error; the protein shown was translated from the DNA. V is TRDV2 and J is TRDJ1; the match to TRDD3 covers 10 bases. Germline values: CDR1 GEAIGNYY, CDR2 EKD. This CDR3 is built from 16 residues. Trimming at V came to 0 bases and at J to 1 base, leaving 4 bases not matched to a gene. CDR3 DNA: TGTGCCTGTGACACCGTCACTGGGGGATCCACCGATAAACTCATCTTT. It specifies CACDTVTGGSTDKLIF.

This clone was observed at least ten times. The same CDR3 arises from other DNA sequences in this sample as well. The genes are TRDV1 and TRDJ1, with TRDD3 matching 13 bases. Unmatched junction bases numbered 9, after V lost 2 bases and J lost 3 bases. CDR1 is TSWWSYY and CDR2 is QGS in the germline V gene. The CDR3 is 18 residues long. DNA of the CDR3: TGTGCTCTTGGGGAAGCCCCACTGGGGGATACGCATTCCGATAAACTCATCTTT. Its protein is CALGEAPLGDTHSDKLIF.